This T cell receptor beta chain was obtained from a study of blood T cell repertoires in COVID-19. Study-level background: The United States, Italy and Spain were the sources of the acute and convalescent COVID-19 samples. PBMCs, B-cell-depleted T cells, or T cells were the source of the cDNA or gDNA that made up the material.

V dropped 6 bases and J dropped 8 bases, with 16 bases sitting between them. This CDR3 is built from 13 residues. The V gene's germline CDR1 is MNHEY and CDR2 SVGAGI. Original analysis: Counts of nucleated cells, estimated from reference gene primer amplification, were obtained. Using immunoSEQ multiplex PCR, the repertoire was profiled, and TCRdb retains in-frame clones only, with some absent. V, J and clone size reflect that table, while D and trimming were determined from the DNA. The sample lists approximately 210,000 clones, around 80% occurring once. This TCR was sampled from a woman aged 35 to 49 with acute or convalescent COVID-19. V is TRBV6-5 and J is TRBJ1-2; a weak D match, TRBD1 (5 bases). The specimen was peripheral blood. DNA of the CDR3: TGTGCCAGCAGCCGTCGGGCAGGGCACGGCTACACCTTC. This sequence encodes CASSRRAGHGYTF.